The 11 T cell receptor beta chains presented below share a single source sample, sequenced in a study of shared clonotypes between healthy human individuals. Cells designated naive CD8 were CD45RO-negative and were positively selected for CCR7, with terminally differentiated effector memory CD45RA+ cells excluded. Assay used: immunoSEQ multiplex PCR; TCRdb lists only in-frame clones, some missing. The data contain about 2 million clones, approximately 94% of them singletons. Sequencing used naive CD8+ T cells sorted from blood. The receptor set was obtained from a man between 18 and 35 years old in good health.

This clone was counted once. The CDR3 sequence: CASSVGYRGAEIFYEQYF. The CDR3, as DNA: TGTGCCAGCAGCGTAGGTTACAGGGGGGCAGAGATCTTTTACGAGCAGTACTTC. The rearrangement links TRBV9 to TRBJ2-7, with 8 bases matching TRBD1. The trim removed 0 bases at V and 4 bases at J, leaving 15 bases unmatched. Germline values: CDR1 SGDLS, CDR2 YYNGEE. There are 18 residues in the CDR3.

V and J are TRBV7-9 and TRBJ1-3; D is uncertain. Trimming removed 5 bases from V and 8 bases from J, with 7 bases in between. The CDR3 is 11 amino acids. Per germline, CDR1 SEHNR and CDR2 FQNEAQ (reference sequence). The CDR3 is CASSPFDTIYF. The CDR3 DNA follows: TGTGCCAGCAGCCCGTTTGACACCATATATTTT.

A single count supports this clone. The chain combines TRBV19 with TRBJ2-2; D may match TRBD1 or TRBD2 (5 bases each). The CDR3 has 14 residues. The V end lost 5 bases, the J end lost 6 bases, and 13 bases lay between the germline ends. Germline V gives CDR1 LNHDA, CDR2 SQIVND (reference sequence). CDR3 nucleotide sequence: TGTGCCAGTAGTCCCTCTGAGGGACCCGGGGAGCTGTTTTTT. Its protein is CASSPSEGPGELFF.

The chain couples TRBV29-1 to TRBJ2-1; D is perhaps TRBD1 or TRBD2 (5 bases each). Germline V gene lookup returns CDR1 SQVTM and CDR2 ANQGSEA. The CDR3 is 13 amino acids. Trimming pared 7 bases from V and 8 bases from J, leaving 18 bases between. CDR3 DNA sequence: TGCAGCGCCGTCCCCGGGGCAGCCCATGAGCAGTTCTTC. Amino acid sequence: CSAVPGAAHEQFF.

The CDR3 here is CASSLGLAQPMDEQFF. CDR3 bases: TGTGCCAGCAGTCTGGGACTAGCGCAACCGATGGATGAGCAGTTCTTC. The chain carries TRBV7-9 and TRBJ2-1; 10 bases agree with TRBD2. The germline V gene encodes CDR1 SEHNR and CDR2 FQNEAQ (reference sequence). J gave up 8 bases and V 6 bases, and 13 bases lay outside the gene matches. The CDR3 consists of 16 residues.

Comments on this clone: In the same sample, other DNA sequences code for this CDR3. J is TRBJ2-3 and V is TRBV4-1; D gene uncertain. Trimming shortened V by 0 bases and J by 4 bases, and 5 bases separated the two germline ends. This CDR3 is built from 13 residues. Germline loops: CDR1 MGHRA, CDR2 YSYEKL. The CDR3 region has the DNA TGCGCCAGCAGCCAAGAGACTCCAGATACGCAGTATTTT. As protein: CASSQETPDTQYF.

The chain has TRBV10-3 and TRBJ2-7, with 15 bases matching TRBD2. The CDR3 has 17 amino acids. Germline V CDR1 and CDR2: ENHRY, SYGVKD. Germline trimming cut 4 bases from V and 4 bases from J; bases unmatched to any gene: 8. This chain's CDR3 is CAISGEGTSGGPYEQYF. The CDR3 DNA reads TGTGCCATCAGTGGGGAAGGGACTAGCGGGGGGCCATACGAGCAGTACTTC.

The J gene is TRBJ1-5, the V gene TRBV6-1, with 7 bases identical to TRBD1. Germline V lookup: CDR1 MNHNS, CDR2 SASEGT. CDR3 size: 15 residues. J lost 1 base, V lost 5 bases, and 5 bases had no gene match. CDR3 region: CASSPGQESNQPQHF. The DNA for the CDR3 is TGTGCCAGCAGTCCCGGACAGGAGAGCAATCAGCCCCAGCATTTT.

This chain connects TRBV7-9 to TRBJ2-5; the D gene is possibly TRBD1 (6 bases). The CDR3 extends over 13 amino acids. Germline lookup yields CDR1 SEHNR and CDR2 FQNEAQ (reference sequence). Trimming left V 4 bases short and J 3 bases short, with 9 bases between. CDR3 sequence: CASSYRVEETQYF. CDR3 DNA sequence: TGTGCCAGCAGCTACAGGGTCGAAGAGACCCAGTACTTC.

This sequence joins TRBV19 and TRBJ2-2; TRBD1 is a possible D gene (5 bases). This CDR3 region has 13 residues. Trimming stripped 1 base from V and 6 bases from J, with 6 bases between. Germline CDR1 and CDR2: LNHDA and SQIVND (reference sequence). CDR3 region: CASSIVGPGELFF. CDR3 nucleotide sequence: TGTGCCAGTAGTATAGTGGGGCCCGGGGAGCTGTTTTTT. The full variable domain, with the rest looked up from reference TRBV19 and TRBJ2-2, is DGGITQSPKYLFRKEGQNVTLSCEQNLNHDAMYWYRQDPGQGLRLIYYSQIVNDFQKGDIAEGYSVSREKKESFPLTVTSAQKNPTAFYLCASSIVGPGELFFGEGSRLTVL.

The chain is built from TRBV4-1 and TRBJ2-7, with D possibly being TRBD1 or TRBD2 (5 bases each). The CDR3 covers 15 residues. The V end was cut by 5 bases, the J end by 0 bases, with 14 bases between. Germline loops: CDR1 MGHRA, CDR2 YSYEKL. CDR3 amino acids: CASSEISGASYEQYF. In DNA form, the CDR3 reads TGCGCCAGCAGCGAAATATCCGGGGCCTCCTACGAGCAGTACTTC.